Below are 12 T cell receptor beta chains sequenced from a single sample in a study of Ad26.COV2.S vaccination and SARS-CoV-2 variants. Only in-frame clones appear in the TCRdb table, and some are missing; sequencing was by immunoSEQ multiplex PCR. The table shows 300,000 to 350,000 clones, with around 90% occurring only once. The treatment is: 19 received Ad26.COV2.S at low or high dose, single or two shots; 5 received placebo; per-sample allocation not given. After the first vaccine or placebo injection, samples were drawn on day 63. The source material was peripheral blood, sampled in a trial of Ad26.COV2.S vaccine versus placebo. These receptors came from a person aged 18-65 years who received the Ad26.COV2.S COVID-19 vaccine or a placebo.

V usage is TRBV7-2 and J usage is TRBJ2-1; 9 bases are a match to TRBD1. V was pared by 3 bases and J by 2 bases, with 5 bases of the junction left unmatched. The CDR3 covers 16 residues. Germline V gives CDR1 SGHTA, CDR2 FQGNSA. CDR3 region: CASSFTGGHPYNEQFF. For the CDR3, the DNA is TGTGCCAGCAGCTTCACAGGGGGCCACCCCTACAATGAGCAGTTCTTC.

The genes are TRBV5-1 and TRBJ1-5, with D possibly being TRBD1 (5 bases). Trimming removed 0 bases from V and 2 bases from J, with 12 bases in between. This CDR3 has 16 amino acids. Germline-derived CDR1 and CDR2 are SGHRS and YFSETQ. The CDR3 coding sequence is TGCGCCAGCAGCTTGGATCCAGGGCACGGCAATCAGCCCCAGCATTTT. Translating it yields CASSLDPGHGNQPQHF.

This rearrangement joins TRBV5-1 to TRBJ1-2; maybe TRBD1 (6 bases). CDR1 SGHRS and CDR2 YFSETQ come from the germline V gene. This CDR3 is built from 14 residues. V shed 4 bases and J shed 4 bases, with 14 bases lying between them. The chain's CDR3 is CASSTRGRGYGYTF. In DNA form, the CDR3 reads TGCGCCAGCAGCACCAGGGGTCGTGGCTATGGCTACACCTTC.

This chain connects TRBV29-1 to TRBJ1-2; D uncertain. There are 13 residues in the CDR3. Per the germline V gene, CDR1 is SQVTM and CDR2 is ANQGSEA. Trimming cost V 2 bases and J 4 bases, with 11 bases left between them. CDR3: CSVESEGIYGYTF. CDR3 bases: TGCAGCGTTGAATCGGAAGGGATCTATGGCTACACCTTC.

The chain combines TRBV7-9 with TRBJ1-2; perhaps TRBD1 as D (6 bases). Looked up from germline, CDR1 is SEHNR and CDR2 is FQNEAQ (reference sequence). The CDR3 is 14 residues long. Trimming removed 3 bases from V and 5 bases from J, with 13 bases in between. CDR3 sequence: CASSFVDRMYGYTF. In DNA form, the CDR3 reads TGTGCCAGCAGCTTCGTCGACAGGATGTATGGCTACACCTTC.

V and J are TRBV9 and TRBJ1-1; unclear D gene. Germline CDR1 and CDR2: SGDLS and YYNGEE. The V and J ends lost 3 bases and 2 bases respectively, with 8 bases between them. This CDR3 spans 13 amino acids. CDR3 loop: CASSGRSNTEAFF. The CDR3 DNA is TGTGCCAGCAGCGGGCGGAGTAACACTGAAGCTTTCTTT.

The chain links TRBV19 to TRBJ1-5, with 8 bases that match TRBD1. The germline V gene has CDR1 LNHDA and CDR2 SQIVND (reference sequence). Trimming at V came to 10 bases and at J to 7 bases, leaving 12 bases not matched to a gene. The CDR3 runs 14 residues. CDR3 region: CATKTGEVGQPQHF. In DNA, the CDR3 is TGTGCCACAAAGACAGGGGAAGTCGGACAGCCCCAGCATTTT.

The V and J genes are TRBV15 and TRBJ1-5; 7 positions match TRBD1. Germline V gene data show CDR1 as LNHNV and CDR2 as YYDKDF (reference sequence). This CDR3 is built from 15 residues. V was pared by 1 base and J by 4 bases, with 4 bases of the junction left unmatched. CDR3 amino acids: CATSRGTGLNQPQHF. In DNA, the CDR3 is TGTGCCACCAGCAGAGGGACAGGATTGAATCAGCCCCAGCATTTT.

The chain recombines TRBV7-8 with TRBJ1-2; D perhaps matches TRBD1 (5 bases). Deletions cut 0 bases from V and 5 bases from J, with 22 bases between. The CDR3 totals 18 residues. CDR1 and CDR2 from the germline V gene are SGHVS and FQNEAQ. Here the CDR3 reads CASSLAPGAPDSRYGYTF. CDR3 in DNA: TGTGCCAGCAGCTTAGCCCCGGGTGCCCCAGACAGTCGATATGGCTACACCTTC.

This clone was detected only a few times. The genes are TRBV6-2 or TRBV6-3 and TRBJ2-6; possible D gene TRBD2, 7 bases. The V gene lost 7 bases and the J gene lost 4 bases, with 17 bases spanning the gap. CDR3 length equals 16 residues. Germline lookup yields CDR1 MNHEY and CDR2 SVGEGT. CDR3 nucleotides: TGTGCCAGCATCCCCGTGGGGGGGCAGGGGGCCAACGTCCTGACTTTC. Its translation is CASIPVGGQGANVLTF.

The chain links TRBV14 to TRBJ1-2, with no clear D. The V end lost 0 bases, the J end lost 4 bases, and 9 bases lay between the germline ends. The length of the CDR3 is 14 residues. Germline V gene data show CDR1 as SGHDN and CDR2 as FVKESK. For the CDR3, the DNA is TGTGCCAGCAGCCAAGAAGGCCTGTTCTATGGCTACACCTTC. Protein: CASSQEGLFYGYTF. The full variable domain, with the rest looked up from reference TRBV14 and TRBJ1-2, is EAGVTQFPSHSVIEKGQTVTLRCDPISGHDNLYWYRRVMGKEIKFLLHFVKESKQDESGMPNNRFLAERTGGTYSTLKVQPAELEDSGVYFCASSQEGLFYGYTFGSGTRLTVV.

The rearrangement links TRBV10-3 to TRBJ1-1; D remains ambiguous. CDR3 length: 15 residues. Germline lookup yields CDR1 ENHRY and CDR2 SYGVKD. Deletions cut 6 bases from V and 5 bases from J, with 19 bases between. The CDR3, as DNA: TGTGCCATCAGCAAGGGAATGGACGCTGGAACTGAAGCTTTCTTT. Its protein product is CAISKGMDAGTEAFF.